These 20 T cell receptor beta chains share one sample of origin, sequenced in a study of control samples from healthy donors and cancer patients. Generated by immunoSEQ multiplex PCR, the TCRdb table keeps only in-frame clones and is missing some. Found here are around 110,000 clones, around 89% of them singletons; the top ten hold approximately 1.1%. Sample: PBMCs. The receptors come from a woman aged 45-59 years with colorectal cancer.

This chain connects TRBV9 to TRBJ2-5; 9 bases fit TRBD2. V gave up 4 bases and J gave up 1 base; unmatched junction bases: 11. CDR3 length: 17 amino acids. The V gene's germline CDR1 is SGDLS and CDR2 YYNGEE. CDR3 sequence (DNA): TGTGCCAGCAGCCTTAGCGGGGGCCGCCCGCTCCAAGAGACCCAGTACTTC. It codes for CASSLSGGRPLQETQYF.

The chain has TRBV5-1 and TRBJ2-7, with 9 nucleotides matching TRBD1. V lost 1 base to trimming and J lost 1 base; unmatched junction nucleotides: 3. Germline V gene sequence: CDR1 SGHRS, CDR2 YFSETQ. There are 15 residues in the CDR3. The chain's CDR3 is CASSLSGTGSYEQYF. In DNA, the CDR3 is TGCGCCAGCAGCTTGTCTGGGACAGGGTCCTACGAGCAGTACTTC.

The chain has TRBV7-2 and TRBJ1-2; the D gene is possibly TRBD1 (5 bases). The CDR3 runs 15 residues. Germline values: CDR1 SGHTA, CDR2 FQGNSA. V was cut by 5 bases and J by 3 bases, with 16 bases left in between. CDR3 DNA: TGTGCCAGCAGCCAGTGGGGGACGGAAGACTATGGCTACACCTTC. It encodes CASSQWGTEDYGYTF.

This chain joins TRBV6-1 and TRBJ1-3, with D unresolved. In germline, CDR1 is MNHNS, CDR2 SASEGT. V lost 0 bases and J 5 bases, leaving 5 bases between the germline ends. CDR3 size: 13 residues. CDR3 sequence (DNA): TGTGCCAGCAGTGAAGCGCACAGAAACACCATATATTTT. It codes for CASSEAHRNTIYF.

This clone was counted once. The chain couples TRBV28 to TRBJ1-6; 9 bases map to TRBD1. After removal of 6 bases from V and 7 bases from J, the junction contained 10 bases not matched to a gene. Per the germline V gene, CDR1 is MDHEN and CDR2 is SYDVKM. CDR3 size: 16 residues. CDR3 in amino acids: CASRTISTGGNSPLHF. Written as DNA, the CDR3 is TGTGCCAGCAGAACCATCTCGACAGGGGGAAATTCACCCCTCCACTTT.

The rearrangement uses TRBV5-6 and TRBJ1-1; TRBD1 might be the D (5 bases). This CDR3 is 16 amino acids long. In germline, CDR1 is SGHDT, CDR2 YYEEEE. Trimming stripped 0 bases from V and 1 base from J, with 13 bases between. CDR3 in DNA: TGTGCCAGCAGCTTGGCGTATCAAACAGGGAACACTGAAGCTTTCTTT. Translating gives CASSLAYQTGNTEAFF.

V gene TRBV19 combines with J gene TRBJ2-5; no clear D. Germline loops: CDR1 LNHDA, CDR2 SQIVND (reference sequence). Trimming pared 7 bases from V and 4 bases from J, leaving 13 bases between. CDR3 length: 13 amino acids. In DNA form, the CDR3 reads TGTGCCAGTAAGGAAGCCAATGGAGAGACCCAGTACTTC. It is translated as CASKEANGETQYF. Variable domain in full (rest from reference TRBV19 and TRBJ2-5): DGGITQSPKYLFRKEGQNVTLSCEQNLNHDAMYWYRQDPGQGLRLIYYSQIVNDFQKGDIAEGYSVSREKKESFPLTVTSAQKNPTAFYLCASKEANGETQYFGPGTRLLVL.

The CDR3 here is CASSAGTASYNEQFF. The CDR3 coding sequence is TGTGCCAGCAGCGCTGGGACGGCGTCCTACAATGAGCAGTTCTTC. The rearrangement uses TRBV9 and TRBJ2-1; D tentatively reads TRBD1 or TRBD2 (5 bases each). CDR1 is SGDLS and CDR2 is YYNGEE in the germline V gene. The CDR3 length is 15 residues. The V and J ends lost 3 bases and 1 base respectively, with 11 bases between them.

The chain recombines TRBV18 with TRBJ1-1; 9 bases agree with TRBD1. Per the germline V gene, CDR1 is KGHSH and CDR2 is LQKENI. Trimming cost V 3 bases and J 1 base; bases outside gene matches: 3. The CDR3 runs to 15 residues. CDR3 amino acids: CASSPQTGGNTEAFF. Written as DNA, the CDR3 is TGTGCCAGCTCACCTCAGACAGGGGGGAACACTGAAGCTTTCTTT.

V and J are TRBV5-1 and TRBJ2-7; the D gene is possibly TRBD2 (5 bases). Germline V gene data show CDR1 as SGHRS and CDR2 as YFSETQ. The CDR3 loop spans 13 amino acids. The ends were cut back, 6 bases at V and 5 bases at J, with 15 bases in the middle. The CDR3 region is CASTQPGSNEQYF. As DNA, the CDR3 is TGCGCCAGCACCCAACCGGGGTCCAACGAGCAGTACTTC.

The chain combines TRBV7-9 with TRBJ2-1, with TRBD1 matching over 10 bases. CDR3 size: 17 residues. With 5 bases clipped from V and 8 bases from J, the junction kept 15 bases outside the gene matches. The V gene's germline CDR1 is SEHNR and CDR2 FQNEAQ (reference sequence). CDR3 amino acids: CASSPQPGTGAVHEQFF. The DNA for the CDR3 is TGTGCCAGCAGCCCTCAACCCGGGACAGGGGCTGTACATGAGCAGTTCTTC. The full variable domain, in which reference TRBV7-9 and TRBJ2-1 provide the parts outside the CDR3, is DTGVSQNPRHKITKRGQNVTFRCDPISEHNRLYWYRQTLGQGPEFLTYFQNEAQLEKSRLLSDRFSAERPKGSFSTLEIQRTEQGDSAMYLCASSPQPGTGAVHEQFFGPGTRLTVL.

J is TRBJ2-7 and V is TRBV28; weak D call: TRBD2 (5 bases). This CDR3 contains 12 residues. The germline V gene has CDR1 MDHEN and CDR2 SYDVKM. V gave up 5 bases and J gave up 4 bases, with 9 bases separating them. The CDR3 bases are TGTGCCAGCAGTCCGGACTCTTACGAGCAGTACTTC. This translates into CASSPDSYEQYF.

The V and J genes are TRBV19 and TRBJ1-3; D remains ambiguous. Trimming took off 6 bases at V and 0 bases at J, with 6 bases between the two ends. Germline V gives CDR1 LNHDA, CDR2 SQIVND (reference sequence). The CDR3 is 13 amino acids. CDR3 nucleotides: TGTGCCAGTAGCCCCTCCTCTGGAAACACCATATATTTT. It is translated as CASSPSSGNTIYF.

This clone has a single count. The chain employs TRBV5-1 and TRBJ2-2; no firm D call. With 6 bases removed from V and 0 bases from J, the gap between germline ends came to 15 bases. The CDR3 has 16 residues. Per germline, CDR1 SGHRS and CDR2 YFSETQ. The CDR3 nucleotides are TGCGCCAGCAAGCTTGCGCCCGAGACGAACACCGGGGAGCTGTTTTTT. This codes for CASKLAPETNTGELFF.

The chain links TRBV5-5 to TRBJ1-4, with 7 bases identical to TRBD1. CDR3 length equals 15 residues. Germline-derived CDR1 and CDR2 are SGHKS and YYEKEE (reference sequence). Trimming at V came to 4 bases and at J to 7 bases, leaving 10 bases not matched to a gene. The CDR3 reads CASSLAGQYGEKLFF. CDR3 nucleotides: TGTGCCAGCAGCCTGGCGGGACAGTACGGTGAAAAACTGTTTTTT.

The chain carries TRBV30 and TRBJ2-1, with TRBD1 as a possible D gene (6 bases). Germline loops: CDR1 GTSNPN, CDR2 SVGIG (reference sequence). The CDR3 extends over 14 amino acids. V lost 5 bases, J lost 6 bases, and 17 bases lay in between. CDR3 bases: TGTGCCTGGTCGCAGGGGAGTCCCATCAATGAGCAGTTCTTC. It encodes CAWSQGSPINEQFF.

The chain uses TRBV15 and TRBJ2-7, with D perhaps TRBD1 or TRBD2 (7 bases each). CDR3 length: 15 residues. The V gene's germline CDR1 is LNHNV and CDR2 YYDKDF (reference sequence). V was clipped by 4 bases and J by 0 bases, with 13 bases between them. CDR3 protein: CATSKRDSSSYEQYF. The CDR3 DNA is TGTGCCACCAGCAAGCGGGACAGCAGCTCCTACGAGCAGTACTTC.

The chain uses TRBV5-1 and TRBJ1-5; TRBD1 matches at 8 bases. The junction had 7 bases not matched to a gene; V was cut back by 4 bases and J by 7 bases. The germline V gene has CDR1 SGHRS and CDR2 YFSETQ. The CDR3 sequence is 14 residues long. CDR3 protein: CASSGGQGGQPQHF. In DNA, the CDR3 is TGCGCCAGCAGCGGAGGACAGGGCGGACAGCCCCAGCATTTT.

This CDR3 reads CASSHYRDRAGELFF. The CDR3 DNA follows: TGCGCCAGCAGCCACTACCGGGACAGGGCCGGGGAGCTGTTTTTT. V usage is TRBV5-1 and J usage is TRBJ2-2; TRBD1 agrees at 9 bases. V was pared by 4 bases and J by 6 bases, with 7 bases of the junction left unmatched. The germline CDR1 and CDR2 sequences are SGHRS and YFSETQ. The CDR3 extends over 15 amino acids.

The chain combines TRBV4-1 with TRBJ2-3, with D tentatively TRBD2 (5 bases). V was cut by 1 base and J by 0 bases, with 11 bases left in between. The CDR3 runs 16 residues. Germline-derived CDR1 and CDR2 are MGHRA and YSYEKL. The CDR3 protein is CASSQVRAASTDTQYF. The CDR3 coding sequence is TGCGCCAGCAGCCAAGTACGAGCGGCTAGCACAGATACGCAGTATTTT.